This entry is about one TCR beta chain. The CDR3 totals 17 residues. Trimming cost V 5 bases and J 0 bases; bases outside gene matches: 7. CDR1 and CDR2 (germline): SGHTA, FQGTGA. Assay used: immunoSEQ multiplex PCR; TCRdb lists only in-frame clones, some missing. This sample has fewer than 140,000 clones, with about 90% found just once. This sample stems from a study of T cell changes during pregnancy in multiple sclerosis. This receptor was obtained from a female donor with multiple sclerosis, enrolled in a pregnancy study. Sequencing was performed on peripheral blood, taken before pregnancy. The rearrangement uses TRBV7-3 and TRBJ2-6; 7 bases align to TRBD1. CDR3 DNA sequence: TGTGCCAGCAGCGCGGCCGGGACAGCCTCTGGGGCCAACGTCCTGACTTTC. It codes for CASSAAGTASGANVLTF. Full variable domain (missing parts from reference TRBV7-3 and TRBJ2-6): GAGVSQTPSNKVTEKGKYVELRCDPISGHTALYWYRQSLGQGPEFLIYFQGTGAADDSGLPNDRFFAVRPEGSVSTLKIQRTERGDSAVYLCASSAAGTASGANVLTFGAGSRLTVL.